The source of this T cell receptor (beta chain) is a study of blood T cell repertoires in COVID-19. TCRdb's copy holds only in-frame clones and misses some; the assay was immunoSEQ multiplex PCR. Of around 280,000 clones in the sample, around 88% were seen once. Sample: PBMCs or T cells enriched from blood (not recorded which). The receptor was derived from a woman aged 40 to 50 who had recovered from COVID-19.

Here the CDR3 reads CASHLGSGGLPQHF. As DNA, the CDR3 is TGTGCCAGCCACCTGGGGTCAGGGGGACTGCCCCAGCATTTT. The V and J genes are TRBV6-6 and TRBJ1-5, with 7 bases that match TRBD1. The V and J ends lost 8 bases and 9 bases, in that order; junction bases with no gene match: 13. The CDR3 consists of 14 residues. The germline V gene encodes CDR1 MNHNY and CDR2 SVGAGI (reference sequence).